This T cell receptor (beta chain) was observed in a study of technical replicates of blood from four donors. Per germline, CDR1 SNHLY and CDR2 FYNNEI. V gave up 5 bases and J gave up 7 bases; unmatched junction bases: 8. The CDR3 extends over 13 amino acids. Using immunoSEQ multiplex PCR, the repertoire was profiled, and TCRdb retains in-frame clones only, with some absent. The data contain about 100,000 clones, 90% to 95% of them singletons. The rearrangement joins TRBV2 to TRBJ2-7; 7 bases are a match to TRBD1. The clonotype was recovered from a human donor in good health. The sequenced sample was T cells isolated from PBMCs. CDR3 coding DNA: TGTGCCAGCAGTTTGGACAGGATGGGAGAGCAGTACTTC. Its translation is CASSLDRMGEQYF.